This entry features one T cell receptor (beta chain) sequence. Trimming left V 7 bases short and J 0 bases short, with 8 bases between. Germline V gives CDR1 MNHEY, CDR2 SMNVEV (reference sequence). CDR3 length: 13 residues. The data derive from a study of control samples from healthy donors and cancer patients. TCRdb's copy holds only in-frame clones and misses some; the assay was immunoSEQ multiplex PCR. Found here are around 90,000 clones, approximately 89% of them singletons; the top ten hold about 21%. The receptor was derived from a man in his thirties or forties in good health. V gene TRBV27 combines with J gene TRBJ2-3, with D hard to call. Sequenced input: blood. CDR3 amino acids: CASKATSTDTQYF. The DNA of the CDR3 is TGTGCCAGCAAGGCCACTAGCACAGATACGCAGTATTTT.